The 11 T cell receptor beta chains presented below share a single source sample, sequenced in a study of identical twins. Each CDR3 protein gets one entry after TCRdb re-called the 5' RACE reads with MiXCR. The table shows some 460,000 distinct CDR3 sequences, with 14% occurring only once. A further study also used this sample, focusing on yellow fever vaccine responses in identical twins.

The sequencing sample was made of CD4+ T cells sorted from blood. The origin of the receptors is a woman aged 18-30 years in good health.

This clonotype was seen a single time. The V and J genes are TRBV19 and TRBJ2-1, with 10 nucleotides matching TRBD2. The CDR3 totals 14 residues. Germline V CDR1 and CDR2: LNHDA, SQIVND (reference sequence). After removal of 7 bases from V and 14 bases from J, the junction contained 14 bases not matched to a gene. The CDR3 loop reads CASTQIGLAGAKFF. The DNA of the CDR3 is TGTGCCAGTACCCAAATCGGGCTAGCGGGAGCAAAGTTCTTC.

This clonotype turned up a few times. The CDR3 region is CASSPRLAGGDDNEQFF. The CDR3 coding sequence is TGCGCCAGCAGCCCGCGCTTAGCGGGAGGAGACGACAATGAGCAGTTCTTC. The genes are TRBV4-3 and TRBJ2-1, with 10 bases fitting TRBD2. Germline values: CDR1 LGHNA, CDR2 YSLEER. The CDR3 is 17 amino acids. The ends lost 4 bases at V and 5 bases at J; junction bases unmatched: 11.

This clonotype was seen at least ten times. This rearrangement joins TRBV28 to TRBJ2-2, with D tentatively TRBD2 (6 bases). The V gene's germline CDR1 is MDHEN and CDR2 SYDVKM. The CDR3 runs 18 residues. V dropped 5 bases and J dropped 7 bases, with 26 bases sitting between them. The CDR3: CASSVGGTALRNGGELFF. The CDR3 DNA is TGTGCCAGCAGTGTTGGGGGGACCGCTCTTCGTAACGGCGGGGAGCTGTTTTTT. Based on the CDR3 plus reference TRBV28 and TRBJ2-2, the full variable domain is DVKVTQSSRYLVKRTGEKVFLECVQDMDHENMFWYRQDPGLGLRLIYFSYDVKMKEKGDIPEGYSVSREKKERFSLILESASTNQTSMYLCASSVGGTALRNGGELFFGEGSRLTVL.

The J gene is TRBJ1-1, the V gene TRBV19, with no clear D. The germline gives CDR1 LNHDA, CDR2 SQIVND (reference sequence). This CDR3 spans 16 amino acids. Deletions cut 1 base from V and 5 bases from J, with 17 bases between. The CDR3 sequence: CASSIVPPVGVTEAFF. CDR3 DNA sequence: TGTGCCAGTAGTATAGTCCCCCCCGTTGGGGTTACTGAAGCTTTCTTT.

V is TRBV5-1 and J is TRBJ2-6, with D possibly matching TRBD1 (6 bases). V was pared by 2 bases and J by 2 bases, with 11 bases between. The CDR3 contains 16 residues. From germline, CDR1 is SGHRS and CDR2 YFSETQ. This CDR3 reads CASSLQGLTGANVLTF. The CDR3, as DNA: TGCGCCAGCAGCTTACAGGGTTTAACTGGGGCCAACGTCCTGACTTTC.

This clonotype showed up just a few times. V is TRBV19 and J is TRBJ1-5, with 9 nucleotides matching TRBD1. Germline trimming cut 7 bases from V and 6 bases from J; bases unmatched to any gene: 10. CDR3 length equals 15 residues. Germline CDR1 LNHDA, CDR2 SQIVND (reference sequence). The CDR3 nucleotides are TGTGCCAGTAACACACCGGGACAGGGAAGTCAGCCCCAGCATTTT. As protein: CASNTPGQGSQPQHF. The variable domain in full, completed from reference TRBV19 and TRBJ1-5, reads DGGITQSPKYLFRKEGQNVTLSCEQNLNHDAMYWYRQDPGQGLRLIYYSQIVNDFQKGDIAEGYSVSREKKESFPLTVTSAQKNPTAFYLCASNTPGQGSQPQHFGDGTRLSIL.

This clonotype was recorded a few times. J is TRBJ1-1 and V is TRBV5-1, with D maybe TRBD1 (6 bases). Germline values: CDR1 SGHRS, CDR2 YFSETQ. The CDR3 has 15 residues. V lost 2 bases, J lost 7 bases, and 18 bases lay in between. CDR3 in DNA: TGCGCCAGCAGCTTAATCGGTGGTCAGGGGTTTGAAGCTTTCTTT. Translated: CASSLIGGQGFEAFF.

This clonotype appeared a few times. The rearrangement uses TRBV4-1 and TRBJ2-2; D tentatively fits TRBD1 or TRBD2 (6 bases each). V lost 7 bases and J lost 0, with 15 bases in between. Germline CDR1 reads MGHRA; CDR2 reads YSYEKL. The CDR3 extends over 16 amino acids. In nucleotides, the CDR3 is TGCGCCAGCACGGTAGGAGGGGGTTCGAACACCGGGGAGCTGTTTTTT. It translates to CASTVGGGSNTGELFF.

CDR3 sequence: CATGVSNTGELFF. DNA of the CDR3: TGTGCCACAGGGGTATCGAACACCGGGGAGCTGTTTTTT. This chain connects TRBV6-2 or TRBV6-3 to TRBJ2-2; D may be TRBD1 (6 bases). Between the trimmed V and J ends, which lost 10 bases and 0 bases, there was a span of 9 bases. This CDR3 has 13 residues. From germline, CDR1 is MNHEY and CDR2 SVGEGT.

The J gene is TRBJ2-2, the V gene TRBV5-5; TRBD2 agrees at 8 bases. This CDR3 spans 16 amino acids. The ends lost 7 bases at V and 2 bases at J; junction bases unmatched: 10. Germline V gene lookup returns CDR1 SGHKS and CDR2 YYEKEE (reference sequence). As DNA, the CDR3 is TGTGCCAGCGCCAAGAGCGGGGGCCTTAACACCGGGGAGCTGTTTTTT. Its translation: CASAKSGGLNTGELFF.

The chain has TRBV9 and TRBJ2-2; the match to TRBD1 covers 7 bases. The CDR3 has 16 amino acids. In germline, CDR1 is SGDLS, CDR2 YYNGEE. Trimming took 2 bases from V and 6 from J; bases not matched to a gene: 10. CDR3 residues: CASSVRPTGLPGELFF. In DNA, the CDR3 is TGTGCCAGCAGCGTGCGACCGACAGGGCTCCCCGGGGAGCTGTTTTTT.